This T cell receptor beta chain was observed in a study of cytomegalovirus exposure and HLA in healthy donors. On this clone itself: Its antigen is unknown.

Study-wide results and caveats: It is likely that the observed cluster of highly shared sequence variants was a sequencing artifact. Diagnosis of cytomegalovirus status made by the classifier reportedly showed high specificity and sensitivity.

It was healthy bone marrow donors who served as donors. While unrecorded immune exposures were likely, the donors were nominally healthy when sampled. CDR1 MNHEY and CDR2 SMNVEV come from the germline V gene (reference sequence). The ends were cut back, 2 bases at V and 1 base at J, with 6 bases in the middle. There are 13 residues in the CDR3. PCR primers comprised 60 Vbeta and 13 Jbeta primers. Sequencing was performed with immunoSEQ multiplex PCR; in TCRdb, only in-frame clones are kept and a portion is missing. The sample yields 200,000 or so clones, more than 65% seen once. The chain has TRBV27 and TRBJ2-7; perhaps TRBD1 as D (5 bases). The source material was PBMCs. The receptor comes from a middle-aged man in good health and CMV-seronegative. The CDR3 region has the DNA TGTGCCAGCAGTTTAGGGGCGTCCTACGAGCAGTACTTC. Translating gives CASSLGASYEQYF.